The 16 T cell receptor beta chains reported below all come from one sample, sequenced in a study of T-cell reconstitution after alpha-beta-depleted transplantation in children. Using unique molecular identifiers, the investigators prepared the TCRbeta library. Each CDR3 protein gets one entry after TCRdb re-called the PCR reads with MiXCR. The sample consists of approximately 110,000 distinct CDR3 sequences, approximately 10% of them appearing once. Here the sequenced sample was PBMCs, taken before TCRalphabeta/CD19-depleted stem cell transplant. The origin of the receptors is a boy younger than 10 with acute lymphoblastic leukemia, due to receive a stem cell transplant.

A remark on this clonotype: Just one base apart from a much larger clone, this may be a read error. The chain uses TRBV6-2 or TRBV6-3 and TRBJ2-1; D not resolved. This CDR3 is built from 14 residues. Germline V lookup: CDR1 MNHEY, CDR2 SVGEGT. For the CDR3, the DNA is TGTGCCAGCAGTTACTCGAGAGTCTACAGTGAGCAGTTCTTC. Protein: CASSYSRVYSEQFF.

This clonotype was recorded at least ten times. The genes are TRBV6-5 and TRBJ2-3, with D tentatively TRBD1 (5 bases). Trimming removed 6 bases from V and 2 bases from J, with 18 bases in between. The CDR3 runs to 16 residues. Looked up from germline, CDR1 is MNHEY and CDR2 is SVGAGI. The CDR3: CASSSLDSLNTDTQYF. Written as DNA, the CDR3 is TGTGCCAGCAGCAGTCTCGACAGTTTAAACACAGATACGCAGTATTTT.

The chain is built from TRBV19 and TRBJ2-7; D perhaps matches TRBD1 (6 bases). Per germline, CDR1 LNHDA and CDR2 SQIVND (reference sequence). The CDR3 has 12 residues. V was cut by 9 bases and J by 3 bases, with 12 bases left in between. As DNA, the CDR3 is TGTGCCAGACCGGGACACCTCTACGAGCAGTACTTC. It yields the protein CARPGHLYEQYF.

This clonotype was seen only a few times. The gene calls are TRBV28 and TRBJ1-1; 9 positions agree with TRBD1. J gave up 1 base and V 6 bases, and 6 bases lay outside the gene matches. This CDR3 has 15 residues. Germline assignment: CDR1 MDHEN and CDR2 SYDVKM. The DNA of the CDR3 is TGTGCCAGCAGCCCAACGGGACAGGGGAACACTGAAGCTTTCTTT. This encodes CASSPTGQGNTEAFF.

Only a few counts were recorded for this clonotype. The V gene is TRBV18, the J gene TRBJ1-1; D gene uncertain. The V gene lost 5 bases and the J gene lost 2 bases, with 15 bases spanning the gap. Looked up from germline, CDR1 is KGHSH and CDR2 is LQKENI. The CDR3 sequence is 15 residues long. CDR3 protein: CASSSVSGRNTEAFF. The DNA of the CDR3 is TGTGCCAGCTCAAGTGTGTCAGGTCGCAACACTGAAGCTTTCTTT.

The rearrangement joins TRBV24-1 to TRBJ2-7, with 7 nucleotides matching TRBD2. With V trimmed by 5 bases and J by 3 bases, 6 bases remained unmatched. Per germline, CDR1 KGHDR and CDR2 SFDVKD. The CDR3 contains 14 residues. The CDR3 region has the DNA TGTGCCACCAGTGGTCGGCTAGCGGTCTACGAGCAGTACTTC. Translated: CATSGRLAVYEQYF.

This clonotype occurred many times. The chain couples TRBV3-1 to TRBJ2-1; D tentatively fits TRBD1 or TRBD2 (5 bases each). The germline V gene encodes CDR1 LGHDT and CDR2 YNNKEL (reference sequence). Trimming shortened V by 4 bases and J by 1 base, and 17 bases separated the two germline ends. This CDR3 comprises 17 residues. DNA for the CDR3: TGTGCCAGCAGCCCAGGCCTCGGGGCGGTATCCTACAATGAGCAGTTCTTC. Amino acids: CASSPGLGAVSYNEQFF.

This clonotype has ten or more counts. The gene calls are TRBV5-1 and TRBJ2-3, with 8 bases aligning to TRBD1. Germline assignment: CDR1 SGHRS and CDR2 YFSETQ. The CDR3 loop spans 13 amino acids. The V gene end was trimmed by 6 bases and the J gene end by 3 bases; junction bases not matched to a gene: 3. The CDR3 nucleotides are TGCGCCAGCAACAGACAGGGGACAGATACGCAGTATTTT. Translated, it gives CASNRQGTDTQYF. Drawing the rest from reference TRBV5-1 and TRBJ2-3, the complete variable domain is KAGVTQTPRYLIKTRGQQVTLSCSPISGHRSVSWYQQTPGQGLQFLFEYFSETQRNKGNFPGRFSGRQFSNSRSEMNVSTLELGDSALYLCASNRQGTDTQYFGPGTRLTVL.

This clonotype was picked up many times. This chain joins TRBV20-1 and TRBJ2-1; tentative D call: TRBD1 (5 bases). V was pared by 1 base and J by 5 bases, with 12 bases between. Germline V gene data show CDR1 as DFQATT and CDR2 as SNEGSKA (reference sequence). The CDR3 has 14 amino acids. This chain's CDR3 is CSARGQGIDNEQFF. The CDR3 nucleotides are TGCAGTGCTAGAGGGCAGGGAATAGACAATGAGCAGTTCTTC.

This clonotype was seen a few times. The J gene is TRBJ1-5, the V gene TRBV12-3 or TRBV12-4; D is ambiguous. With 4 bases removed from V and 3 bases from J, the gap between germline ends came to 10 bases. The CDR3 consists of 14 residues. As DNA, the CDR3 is TGTGCCAGCAGTTACTACAGCAACAATCAGCCCCAGCATTTT. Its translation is CASSYYSNNQPQHF.

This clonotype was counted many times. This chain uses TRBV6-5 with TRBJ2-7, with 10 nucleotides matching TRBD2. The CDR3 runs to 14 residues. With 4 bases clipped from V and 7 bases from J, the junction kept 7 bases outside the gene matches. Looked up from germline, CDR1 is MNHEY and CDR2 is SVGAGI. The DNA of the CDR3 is TGTGCCAGCAGTTCTAGCGGGGGACTACGGGAGCAGTACTTC. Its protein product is CASSSSGGLREQYF.

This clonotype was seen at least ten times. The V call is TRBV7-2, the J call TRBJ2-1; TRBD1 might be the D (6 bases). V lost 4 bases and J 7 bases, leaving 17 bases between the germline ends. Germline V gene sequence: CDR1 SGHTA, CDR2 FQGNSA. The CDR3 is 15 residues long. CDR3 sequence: CASSSGTGNRNEQFF. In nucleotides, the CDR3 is TGTGCCAGCAGCTCCGGTACAGGGAATCGGAATGAGCAGTTCTTC.

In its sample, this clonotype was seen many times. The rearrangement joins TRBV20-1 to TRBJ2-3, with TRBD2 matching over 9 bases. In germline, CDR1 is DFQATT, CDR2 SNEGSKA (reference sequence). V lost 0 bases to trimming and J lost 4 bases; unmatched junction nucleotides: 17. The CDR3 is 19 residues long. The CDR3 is CSARDRAGGPFFGSDTQYF. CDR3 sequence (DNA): TGCAGTGCTAGAGATAGGGCGGGAGGGCCCTTTTTCGGGTCAGATACGCAGTATTTT.

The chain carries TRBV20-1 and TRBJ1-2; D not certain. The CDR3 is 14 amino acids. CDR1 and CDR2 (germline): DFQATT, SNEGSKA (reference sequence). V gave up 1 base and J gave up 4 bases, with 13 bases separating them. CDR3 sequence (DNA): TGCAGTGCTAGAGGGCCGCCATTTCCCTATGGCTACACCTTC. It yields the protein CSARGPPFPYGYTF.

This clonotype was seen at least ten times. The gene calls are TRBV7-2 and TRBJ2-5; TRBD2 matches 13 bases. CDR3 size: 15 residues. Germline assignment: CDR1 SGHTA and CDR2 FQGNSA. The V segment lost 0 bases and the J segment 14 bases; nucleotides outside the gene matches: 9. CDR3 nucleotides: TGTGCCAGCAGCTTAGCGAACAAGGGACTAGCGGGAAGTTACTTC. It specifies CASSLANKGLAGSYF.

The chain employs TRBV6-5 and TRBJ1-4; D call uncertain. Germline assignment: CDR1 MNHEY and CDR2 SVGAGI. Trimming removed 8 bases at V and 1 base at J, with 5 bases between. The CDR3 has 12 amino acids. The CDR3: CASAGTNEKLFF. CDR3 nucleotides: TGTGCCAGCGCCGGAACTAATGAAAAACTGTTTTTT.